This TCR beta chain originates from a study of T-cell memory formation after mild COVID-19 listed by TCRdb under 2021. A note on the overall study: TCR sequence clusters from the two donors were found to be largely donor specific. Longitudinal TCRalpha and TCRbeta repertoire sequencing tracked T-cell clones expanding and contracting after mild COVID-19 in a couple of donors. The cohort was made up of two young adult volunteers, one female and one male, who were previously healthy.

Concerning this clonotype itself: Its cognate antigen has yet to be identified. Base-call qualities are not available, and no considerably larger clone is one nucleotide away.

Between the V and J ends, shortened by 0 bases and 5 bases respectively, the junction contains 10 bases. Based on the germline V gene, the CDR1 and CDR2 sequences are KGHSH and LQKENI. The CDR3 measures 14 amino acids from cysteine to phenylalanine. The entry retains the CDR3 DNA only, 42 bases that are in frame from base 1. Study-wide conclusions, independent of this receptor: Only a couple of mild cases were covered by the study, and larger cohorts that include severe cases with pre-infection samples were considered necessary. Clones contracting from day 15 to 85 had balanced CD4/CD8 phenotypes, while a second wave expanding from day 15 to 37 was biased towards CD4+. Some responding clones were found in pre-infection memory, which suggests that pre-existing cross-reactive memory T cells took part in the SARS-CoV-2 response. Contracting CD4+ clones appeared mostly in the CM and EM memory subsets, whereas CD8+ clones were enriched in EMRA. SARS-CoV-2 specificity was not confirmed for the second-wave clones peaking on day 37.

PBMCs were isolated by Ficoll-Paque density gradient centrifugation. Sequencing instrument: Illumina NovaSeq 6000. TCRalpha and TCRbeta cDNA libraries were constructed by 5'RACE with constant-segment primers, with sample barcodes and unique molecular identifiers being introduced. RNA was extracted from every sample with Trizol reagent. The libraries were amplified in two PCR steps, and the second step added a second sample barcode and Illumina TruSeq adapters. Libraries were sequenced on an Illumina NovaSeq with 2 x 150 bp paired-end reads. The published analysis was carried out like this. Demultiplexing of reads and collapsing into UMI-guided consensus sequences were performed with migec v1.2.7. Using mixcr v2.1.11, UMI consensuses were aligned to TRA and TRB V and J templates and then assembled into clonotypes. A clonotype was counted as expanded or contracted only if both edgeR and NoisET called the change significant, with noise models trained on biological replicates. For edgeR calls, the cutoffs were a false discovery rate-adjusted p below 0.01 and a log2 fold-change threshold of 1. PCA with hierarchical clustering of max-normalized trajectories of the 1000 most abundant clonotypes was used as exploratory dynamics analysis. The CD4 or CD8 phenotype of responding clones was assigned using the separately sequenced CD4+ and CD8+ repertoires. The public reads were reprocessed in TCRdb via fastp at Q25 and MiXCR, keeping in-frame beta chains. Entries are consolidated by CDR3 protein sequence, retaining the most common genes and DNA. TCRdb's processing, not the authors' own work, is the source of the V and J calls. The sample table contains roughly 580,000 distinct CDR3 sequences; only one count was recorded for more than 15% of them. The top ten constitute 9.5% to 15% of the sample.

The chain couples TRBV18 to TRBJ2-5, with the D gene not confidently named. The sample taken for sequencing was PBMCs or a T cell subset sorted from them (not recorded which). The sequence came from an adult woman who had mild COVID-19 (a few samples of this study predate the infection). The sample titles of this study are shuffled in the database, so cell type and time point are left out; the donor was told from shared clones. The CDR3 reads as follows: CASSPPNLVETQYF. At the DNA level, the sequence is TGTGCCAGCTCACCACCGAATCTAGTGGAGACCCAGTACTTC.